This T cell receptor (beta chain) was profiled in a study of T cell responses to AZD1222 COVID-19 vaccine. Looking at the study overall: Second-dose timings of about 4 or about 12 weeks were pooled. Study-wide results and limits: Reports say nearly half of spike-specific TCRs go after unmutated variant regions. Baseline testing showed seropositivity in only 6 or 7 AZD1222 recipients.

Trimming stripped 10 bases from V and 4 bases from J, with 19 bases between. The germline V gene has CDR1 SGHAT and CDR2 FQNNGV. The CDR3 spans 15 residues. Sequencing was performed with immunoSEQ multiplex PCR; in TCRdb, only in-frame clones are kept and a portion is missing. The repertoire holds about 120,000 clones, 86% seen once, with approximately 20% in the top ten. This clone was counted only a few times. Its cognate antigen is unknown. The receptor comes from an adult in good health. The chain carries TRBV11-2 and TRBJ1-4; D gene ambiguous. Sequencing used peripheral blood, obtained on day 0 of AZD1222 vaccination. CDR3 DNA: TGTGCCACCTCGGCGGTTGGATTCGGTAATGAAAAACTGTTTTTT. It specifies CATSAVGFGNEKLFF. The full variable domain, in which reference TRBV11-2 and TRBJ1-4 provide the parts outside the CDR3, is EAGVAQSPRYKIIEKRQSVAFWCNPISGHATLYWYQQILGQGPKLLIQFQNNGVVDDSQLPKDRFSAERLKGVDSTLKIQPAKLEDSAVYLCATSAVGFGNEKLFFGSGTQLSVL.